This TCR beta chain is drawn from a study of shared clonotypes between healthy human individuals. Study-level results: Researchers found naive subsets generally carried larger estimated richness than memory subsets. Shared clonotypes: approximately 5.3% naive CD4, about 3.5% naive CD8, about 2.5% memory CD4, approximately 0.41% memory CD8. Generation probabilities of non-shared clonotypes were lower (relative to those shared by all four donors).

The protocol was immunoSEQ multiplex PCR, while the TCRdb copy is restricted to in-frame clones and leaves out a portion. The profile shows some 2.1 million clones, 90% to 95% of them singletons. On this clone: The antigen is unknown.

The CDR3 sequence is 16 residues long. Germline CDR1 reads MDHEN; CDR2 reads SYDVKM. Losses at the gene ends were 7 bases for V and 8 bases for J; bases not matched to a gene: 12. The rearrangement uses TRBV28 and TRBJ2-1; TRBD1 matches 12 bases. The sequenced sample consisted of naive CD4+ T cells sorted from blood. Noted subset: CD45RA+ positively selected. This TCR was recovered from a man younger than 30 in good health. The CDR3 sequence: CASTLLPGQGADEQFF. As DNA, the CDR3 is TGTGCCAGCACCCTACTACCGGGACAGGGGGCAGATGAGCAGTTCTTC.